Below, one T cell receptor (beta chain) is given with its context. The data derive from a study of T cell changes during pregnancy in multiple sclerosis. This table comes from immunoSEQ multiplex PCR, and its TCRdb copy is limited to in-frame clones, with some not included. The sample records 75,000 to 95,000 clones, approximately 92% being singletons. Germline CDR1 and CDR2: SGHRS and YFSETQ. The V gene end was trimmed by 4 bases and the J gene end by 4 bases; junction bases not matched to a gene: 6. The CDR3 loop spans 14 amino acids. V usage is TRBV5-1 and J usage is TRBJ1-2; TRBD1 agrees at 8 bases. This TCR was sampled from a female donor with multiple sclerosis, enrolled in a pregnancy study. The sequenced sample was peripheral blood, obtained after pregnancy. CDR3 in amino acids: CASSPGQGFYGYTF. CDR3 coding DNA: TGCGCCAGCAGCCCTGGACAGGGATTCTATGGCTACACCTTC.